The clone carrying this T cell receptor beta chain was observed many times. Each CDR3 protein is one row after TCRdb ran MiXCR on the reads. The data contain roughly 20,000 distinct CDR3 sequences, roughly a tenth of them seen just once; the ten biggest clones take up roughly 3%. The sample comes from a study of type 1 regulatory T cells. Study context: An in vitro protocol generated T-allo10, a Tr1-enriched, alloantigen-specific CD4 T cell product.

The CDR3 extends over 15 amino acids. V dropped 4 bases and J dropped 1 base, with 14 bases sitting between them. Germline V gene lookup returns CDR1 SQVTM and CDR2 ANQGSEA. The receptor's source is a human donor in good health. The rearrangement joins TRBV29-1 to TRBJ2-4; possibly TRBD2 for D (6 bases). The sequenced material came from CD4+ T cells, either the whole sample or a sorted fraction (not recorded which). This chain's CDR3 is CSVVFRGKAKNIQYF. The CDR3 DNA sequence: TGCAGCGTTGTCTTCCGGGGGAAGGCCAAAAACATTCAGTACTTC.